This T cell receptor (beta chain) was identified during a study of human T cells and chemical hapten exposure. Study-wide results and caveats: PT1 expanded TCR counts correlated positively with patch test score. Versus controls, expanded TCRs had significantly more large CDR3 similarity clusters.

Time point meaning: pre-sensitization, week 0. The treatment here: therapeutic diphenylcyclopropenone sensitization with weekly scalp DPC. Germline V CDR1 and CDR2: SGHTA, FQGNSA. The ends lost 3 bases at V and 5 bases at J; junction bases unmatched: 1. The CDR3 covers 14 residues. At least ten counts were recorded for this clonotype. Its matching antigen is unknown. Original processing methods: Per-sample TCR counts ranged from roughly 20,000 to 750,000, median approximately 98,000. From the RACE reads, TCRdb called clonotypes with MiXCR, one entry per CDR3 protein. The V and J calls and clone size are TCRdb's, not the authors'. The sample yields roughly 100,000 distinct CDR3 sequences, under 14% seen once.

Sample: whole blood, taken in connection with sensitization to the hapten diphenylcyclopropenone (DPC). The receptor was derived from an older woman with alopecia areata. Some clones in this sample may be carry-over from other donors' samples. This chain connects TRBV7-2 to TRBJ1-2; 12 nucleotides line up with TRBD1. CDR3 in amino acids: CASSLGQGAYGYTF. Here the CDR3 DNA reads TGTGCCAGCAGCTTGGGACAGGGGGCTTATGGCTACACCTTC. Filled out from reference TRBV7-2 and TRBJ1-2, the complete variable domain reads GAGVSQSPSNKVTEKGKDVELRCDPISGHTALYWYRQSLGQGLEFLIYFQGNSAPDKSGLPSDRFSAERTGGSVSTLTIQRTQQEDSAVYLCASSLGQGAYGYTFGSGTRLTVV.